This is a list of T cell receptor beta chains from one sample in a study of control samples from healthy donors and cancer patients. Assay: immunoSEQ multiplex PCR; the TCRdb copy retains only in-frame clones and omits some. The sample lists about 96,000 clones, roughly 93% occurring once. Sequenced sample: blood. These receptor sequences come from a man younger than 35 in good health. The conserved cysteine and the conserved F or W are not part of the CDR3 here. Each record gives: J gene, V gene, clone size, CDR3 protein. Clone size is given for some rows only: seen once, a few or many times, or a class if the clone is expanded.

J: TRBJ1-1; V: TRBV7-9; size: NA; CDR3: ASSYRLNTEAF
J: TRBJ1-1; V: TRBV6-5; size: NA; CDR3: ASRIQGITEAF
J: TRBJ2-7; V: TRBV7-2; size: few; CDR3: ASSLGGIRDTYYEQY
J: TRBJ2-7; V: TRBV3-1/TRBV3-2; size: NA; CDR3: ASSQGLISYEQY
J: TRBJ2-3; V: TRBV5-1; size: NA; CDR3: ASSIGTSPSTDTQY
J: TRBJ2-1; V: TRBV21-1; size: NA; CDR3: ASSKARWRGLRDEQF
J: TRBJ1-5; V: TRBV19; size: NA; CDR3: ASSSDRRQPQH
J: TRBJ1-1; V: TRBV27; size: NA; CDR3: ASRWDGATEAF
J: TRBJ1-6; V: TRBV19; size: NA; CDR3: ASSLPREGPFSPLH
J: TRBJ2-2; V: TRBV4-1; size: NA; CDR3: ASSQEVGGTGELF
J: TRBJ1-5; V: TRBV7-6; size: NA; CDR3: ASSLGPYSNQPQH
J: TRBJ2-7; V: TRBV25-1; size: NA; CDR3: ASSENGQEQY
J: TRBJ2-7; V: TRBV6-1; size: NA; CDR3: ASSDPTSGGYSYEQY
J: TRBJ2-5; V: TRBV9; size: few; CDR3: ASSVAGTQETQY
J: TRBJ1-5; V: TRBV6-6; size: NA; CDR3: ASLKPKGDQPQH
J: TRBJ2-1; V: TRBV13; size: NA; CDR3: ASSLQSIYNEQF
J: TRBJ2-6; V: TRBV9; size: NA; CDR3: ASSDSRTRVGANVLT
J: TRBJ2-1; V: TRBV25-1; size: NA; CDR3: ASSEFFNSGSSYNEQF
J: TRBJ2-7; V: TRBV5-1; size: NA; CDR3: ASSLGLAGVTYEQY
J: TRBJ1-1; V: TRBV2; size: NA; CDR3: ASTAGRNTEAF
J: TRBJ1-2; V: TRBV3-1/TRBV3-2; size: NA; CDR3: ASSPGQGILYGYT